These 11 T cell receptor beta chains share one sample of origin, sequenced in a study of cytomegalovirus exposure and HLA in healthy donors. Amplification used 60 Vbeta primers and 13 Jbeta primers. The data were produced by immunoSEQ multiplex PCR, yet TCRdb's version contains in-frame clones alone and is incomplete. The sample comprises roughly 260,000 clones, 80% to 90% of which are singletons, and 2% to 2.5% rests with the top ten. Sequenced sample: PBMCs. The receptors were sampled from a woman between 40 and 50 years old in good health and CMV-seropositive.

The chain combines TRBV7-9 with TRBJ1-1; 8 bases align to TRBD1. Germline V gives CDR1 SEHNR, CDR2 FQNEAQ (reference sequence). V shed 4 bases and J 3 bases; nucleotides not matched to a gene: 1. The CDR3 length is 13 residues. The CDR3: CASSYRGDTEAFF. As DNA, the CDR3 is TGTGCCAGCAGCTACAGGGGGGACACTGAAGCTTTCTTT.

Only a few counts were recorded for this clone. The gene calls are TRBV4-3 and TRBJ2-7; perhaps TRBD1 as D (5 bases). CDR1 LGHNA and CDR2 YSLEER come from the germline V gene. There are 13 residues in the CDR3. The V end lost 3 bases, the J end lost 2 bases, and 8 bases lay between the germline ends. The CDR3 region has the DNA TGCGCCAGCAGCCACAGGGTTACCTACGAGCAGTACTTC. It is translated as CASSHRVTYEQYF.

V usage is TRBV9 and J usage is TRBJ1-3; D is unresolved. CDR3 length: 16 residues. In germline, CDR1 is SGDLS, CDR2 YYNGEE. Trimming pared 3 bases from V and 9 bases from J, leaving 22 bases between. This CDR3 is CASSAYNYGSSGTIYF. CDR3 DNA: TGTGCCAGCAGCGCTTACAACTACGGCTCTTCGGGCACCATATATTTT.

The V call is TRBV27, the J call TRBJ1-6, with 8 bases fitting TRBD1. V was pared by 5 bases and J by 6 bases, with 9 bases of the junction left unmatched. The CDR3 runs to 16 residues. CDR1 is MNHEY, CDR2 SMNVEV, per germline (reference sequence). The CDR3 is CASSGVRDRLNSPLHF. The CDR3 nucleotides are TGTGCCAGCAGTGGAGTCCGGGACAGGCTTAATTCACCCCTCCACTTT.

J is TRBJ2-6 and V is TRBV30; a possible D gene is TRBD1 (6 bases). Germline CDR1 is GTSNPN and CDR2 is SVGIG (reference sequence). Trimming stripped 4 bases from V and 0 bases from J, with 19 bases between. CDR3 length: 18 amino acids. The CDR3 here is CAWTRVNRDNSGANVLTF. The CDR3 DNA reads TGTGCCTGGACCCGCGTAAACCGGGACAACTCTGGGGCCAACGTCCTGACTTTC.

V usage is TRBV4-3 and J usage is TRBJ2-2; 12 nucleotides agree with TRBD2. The CDR3 sequence is 18 residues long. Germline V lookup: CDR1 LGHNA, CDR2 YSLEER. V dropped 5 bases and J dropped 5; count of bases not matched to a gene: 12. The CDR3, as DNA: TGCGCCAGCAGCGACTTGACTAGCGGGAGACCTCTTACCGGGGAGCTGTTTTTT. This translates into CASSDLTSGRPLTGELFF.

The rearrangement uses TRBV6-1 and TRBJ2-7; 10 bases match TRBD2. V shed 2 bases and J 2 bases; nucleotides not matched to a gene: 15. CDR3 length: 19 amino acids. The germline V gene has CDR1 MNHNS and CDR2 SASEGT. The CDR3 bases are TGTGCCAGCAGTGAAAGACTAGCGGGCAGTAACCAAAGAGCCTACGAGCAGTACTTC. Amino acids: CASSERLAGSNQRAYEQYF.

The CDR3 region is CASSQDRVFGAQPQHF. For the CDR3, the DNA is TGCGCCAGCAGCCAAGACAGGGTTTTTGGGGCCCAGCCCCAGCATTTT. This chain uses TRBV4-3 with TRBJ1-5; weak D call: TRBD1 (5 bases). Germline assignment: CDR1 LGHNA and CDR2 YSLEER. The CDR3 extends over 16 amino acids. The ends were cut back, 0 bases at V and 7 bases at J, with 16 bases in the middle.

The chain employs TRBV25-1 and TRBJ2-7, with 9 bases aligning to TRBD2. The CDR3 is 13 residues long. Per germline, CDR1 MGHDK and CDR2 SYGVNS. Losses at the gene ends were 8 bases for V and 3 bases for J; bases not matched to a gene: 5. CDR3 region: CASRGGGIYEQYF. CDR3 bases: TGTGCCAGCCGCGGGGGGGGGATCTACGAGCAGTACTTC.

This chain uses TRBV4-2 with TRBJ1-1; 7 bases match TRBD1. Germline V gene sequence: CDR1 LGHNA, CDR2 YNFKEQ. Trimming took 0 bases from V and 2 from J; bases not matched to a gene: 9. This CDR3 has 17 residues. The CDR3 DNA reads TGTGCCAGCAGCCAAGATTGGCAGGGGGGACGAAACACTGAAGCTTTCTTT. Encoded protein: CASSQDWQGGRNTEAFF.

J is TRBJ2-2 and V is TRBV29-1; 11 positions agree with TRBD2. The germline CDR1 and CDR2 sequences are SQVTM and ANQGSEA. The V and J ends lost 7 bases and 0 bases, in that order; junction bases with no gene match: 7. The CDR3 is made up of 16 amino acids. CDR3 residues: CSAKTSGEANTGELFF. CDR3 in DNA: TGCAGCGCGAAGACTAGCGGGGAAGCGAACACCGGGGAGCTGTTTTTT.